These 19 T cell receptor beta chains were all obtained from the same sample, sequenced in a study of identical twins' blood T cells. TCRdb independently ran MiXCR on the 5' RACE reads; one entry per CDR3 protein. There are hundreds of thousands of distinct CDR3 sequences in the sample; roughly 30% occur only once, and about 6% lies in the top ten. Sequencing was done on a sample of PBMCs. The receptors come from a woman aged 18-49 years in good health.

Ten or more counts support this clonotype. The rearrangement joins TRBV2 to TRBJ2-2; D remains ambiguous. Germline V gene data show CDR1 as SNHLY and CDR2 as FYNNEI. Trimming removed 2 bases from V and 2 bases from J, with 9 bases in between. The CDR3 is made up of 15 amino acids. CDR3 bases: TGTGCCAGCAGTGAACCCAGGAAAAACACCGGGGAGCTGTTTTTT. It is translated as CASSEPRKNTGELFF.

With regard to this clonotype: A much larger clone is a single base away; this may be a read error. The rearrangement links TRBV29-1 to TRBJ1-1; 8 bases match TRBD1. This CDR3 is 13 amino acids long. Trimming took 8 bases from V and 3 from J; bases not matched to a gene: 8. Looked up from germline, CDR1 is SQVTM and CDR2 is ANQGSEA. CDR3 DNA sequence: TGCAGCATTACCAGGGGGCACCACACTGAAGCTTTCTTT. Protein sequence: CSITRGHHTEAFF. Looking up the rest from reference TRBV29-1 and TRBJ1-1 gives the full variable domain: SAVISQKPSRDICQRGTSLTIQCQVDSQVTMMFWYRQQPGQSLTLIATANQGSEATYESGFVIDKFPISRPNLTFSTLTVSNMSPEDSSIYLCSITRGHHTEAFFGQGTRLTVV.

This clonotype was found a few times. The V gene is TRBV20-1, the J gene TRBJ2-3, with D perhaps matching TRBD2 (5 bases). CDR1 is DFQATT and CDR2 is SNEGSKA in the germline V gene (reference sequence). The CDR3 length is 14 residues. With 3 bases removed from V and 4 bases from J, the gap between germline ends came to 14 bases. The CDR3 DNA follows: TGCAGTGCTAGTAGTCGGGGTTTCGCAGATACGCAGTATTTT. It encodes CSASSRGFADTQYF.

The table lists this clonotype with many counts. The chain recombines TRBV29-1 with TRBJ2-7; D is tentatively TRBD1 or TRBD2 (5 bases each). The V end lost 4 bases, the J end lost 5 bases, and 9 bases lay between the germline ends. Per germline, CDR1 SQVTM and CDR2 ANQGSEA. The CDR3 runs to 11 residues. CDR3 sequence (DNA): TGCAGCGTTGTGGGGGTAGACGAGCAGTACTTC. Protein sequence: CSVVGVDEQYF.

V usage is TRBV5-1 and J usage is TRBJ1-2; D is unresolved. CDR3 length: 15 amino acids. V lost 0 bases to trimming and J lost 4 bases, with 13 bases between them. Germline V gives CDR1 SGHRS, CDR2 YFSETQ. CDR3 nucleotides: TGCGCCAGCAGCTTGGCCAACCAACAAGGCTATGGCTACACCTTC. This sequence encodes CASSLANQQGYGYTF.

V usage is TRBV10-3 and J usage is TRBJ1-5; D gene unclear. This CDR3 comprises 14 residues. From germline, CDR1 is ENHRY and CDR2 SYGVKD. Trimming cost V 6 bases and J 0 bases, with 9 bases left between them. CDR3 region: CAIRAHDSNQPQHF. The CDR3 DNA sequence: TGTGCCATCAGGGCTCATGATAGCAATCAGCCCCAGCATTTT.

This clonotype was observed a few times. This chain links TRBV3-1 with TRBJ2-1, with 12 bases fitting TRBD2. Unmatched junction bases numbered 14, after V lost 0 bases and J lost 14 bases. The CDR3 has 17 amino acids. Germline V gene sequence: CDR1 LGHDT, CDR2 YNNKEL (reference sequence). The CDR3 protein is CASSQDFRASGRASEFF. CDR3 nucleotides: TGTGCCAGCAGCCAAGATTTCCGGGCTAGCGGGAGGGCCTCTGAGTTCTTC.

This chain links TRBV5-1 with TRBJ2-7, with a weak D call TRBD1 (7 bases). CDR1 is SGHRS, CDR2 YFSETQ, per germline. The CDR3 is 14 amino acids. V was shortened by 2 bases and J by 4 bases, with 13 bases between the two germline ends. Written as DNA, the CDR3 is TGCGCCAGCAGCTTCAGGGGGGCGGAATACGAGCAGTACTTC. Its protein product is CASSFRGAEYEQYF. The whole variable domain, filled in from reference TRBV5-1 and TRBJ2-7, reads KAGVTQTPRYLIKTRGQQVTLSCSPISGHRSVSWYQQTPGQGLQFLFEYFSETQRNKGNFPGRFSGRQFSNSRSEMNVSTLELGDSALYLCASSFRGAEYEQYFGPGTRLTVT.

The V call is TRBV29-1, the J call TRBJ1-2; possibly TRBD1 for D (5 bases). The CDR3 loop spans 11 amino acids. The V gene's germline CDR1 is SQVTM and CDR2 ANQGSEA. V lost 7 bases, J lost 4 bases, and 10 bases lay in between. The CDR3 spells CSGQSLYGYTF. The CDR3 DNA is TGCAGCGGACAGAGTCTCTATGGCTACACCTTC.

The rearrangement links TRBV12-3 or TRBV12-4 to TRBJ1-1; D not resolved. The V and J ends lost 4 bases and 10 bases respectively, with 10 bases between them. The CDR3 is 11 amino acids. The CDR3 region has the DNA TGTGCCAGCAGTTATGGAGACGGAGCTTTCTTT. Protein product: CASSYGDGAFF.

This chain uses TRBV20-1 with TRBJ1-5; 7 bases map to TRBD1. Germline-derived CDR1 and CDR2 are DFQATT and SNEGSKA (reference sequence). V trimming: 3 bases; J trimming: 9 bases; junction bases outside the gene matches: 11. The CDR3 covers 14 residues. The CDR3 DNA reads as TGCAGTGCTAGGGATCGACAGGGACACCGGCCCCAGCATTTT. It is translated as CSARDRQGHRPQHF.

This clonotype was seen a handful of times. The J gene is TRBJ2-1, the V gene TRBV20-1; maybe TRBD2 (6 bases). V gave up 4 bases and J gave up 8 bases, with 18 bases separating them. CDR1 and CDR2 from the germline V gene are DFQATT and SNEGSKA (reference sequence). The CDR3 has 14 residues. The CDR3 coding sequence is TGCAGTGCTACTCCCGGGGTAACGGGGGATGAGCAGTTCTTC. Protein sequence: CSATPGVTGDEQFF.

This clonotype has only a few counts. The genes are TRBV11-2 and TRBJ2-7; 7 bases align to TRBD2. Germline V gene data show CDR1 as SGHAT and CDR2 as FQNNGV. V lost 1 base and J lost 3; bases outside the gene matches: 6. The length of the CDR3 is 15 residues. The CDR3 DNA reads as TGTGCCAGCAGCTTAGGGGGGACTATCTACTACGAGCAGTACTTC. Amino acid sequence: CASSLGGTIYYEQYF.

The V call is TRBV20-1, the J call TRBJ1-6, with 9 bases that match TRBD1. The CDR3 sequence is 13 residues long. The ends lost 7 bases at V and 5 bases at J; junction bases unmatched: 3. Germline loops: CDR1 DFQATT, CDR2 SNEGSKA (reference sequence). The chain's CDR3 is CSGQGEDNSPLHF. Here the CDR3 DNA reads TGCAGTGGACAGGGGGAAGATAATTCACCCCTCCACTTT.

There are a few counts of this clonotype. This chain connects TRBV7-9 to TRBJ2-2, with D maybe TRBD2 (5 bases). CDR1 SEHNR and CDR2 FQNEAQ come from the germline V gene (reference sequence). The length of the CDR3 is 15 residues. Trimming removed 3 bases from V and 0 bases from J, with 8 bases in between. This CDR3 is CASSFGDPNTGELFF. The CDR3 DNA reads as TGTGCCAGCAGCTTCGGGGATCCGAACACCGGGGAGCTGTTTTTT. The full variable domain, in which reference TRBV7-9 and TRBJ2-2 provide the parts outside the CDR3, is DTGVSQNPRHKITKRGQNVTFRCDPISEHNRLYWYRQTLGQGPEFLTYFQNEAQLEKSRLLSDRFSAERPKGSFSTLEIQRTEQGDSAMYLCASSFGDPNTGELFFGEGSRLTVL.

The chain links TRBV5-1 to TRBJ2-2; D not resolved. This CDR3 has 15 residues. V was shortened by 4 bases and J by 4 bases, with 14 bases between the two germline ends. The germline CDR1 and CDR2 sequences are SGHRS and YFSETQ. CDR3 nucleotides: TGCGCCAGCAGCATCCAGGAAGTTTCCACCGGGGAGCTGTTTTTT. It codes for CASSIQEVSTGELFF.

This clonotype came up once. The V and J genes are TRBV3-1 and TRBJ2-3; possibly TRBD1 for D (5 bases). CDR3 length: 17 residues. Looked up from germline, CDR1 is LGHDT and CDR2 is YNNKEL (reference sequence). V dropped 0 bases and J dropped 1 base, with 14 bases sitting between them. The CDR3: CASSQDSRGSRTDTQYF. In DNA form, the CDR3 reads TGTGCCAGCAGCCAAGATAGTAGGGGATCCCGCACAGATACGCAGTATTTT.

Only a few counts were recorded for this clonotype. This chain uses TRBV20-1 with TRBJ2-7; weak D call: TRBD1 (5 bases). Germline CDR1 is DFQATT and CDR2 is SNEGSKA (reference sequence). The V end lost 3 bases, the J end lost 3 bases, and 9 bases lay between the germline ends. The CDR3 covers 12 residues. In nucleotides, the CDR3 is TGCAGTGCTAGGGGCCAGGGCTACGAGCAGTACTTC. This sequence encodes CSARGQGYEQYF.

This clonotype has a handful of counts. The chain has TRBV7-9 and TRBJ2-3; no clear D gene. In germline, CDR1 is SEHNR, CDR2 FQNEAQ (reference sequence). Trimming pared 6 bases from V and 2 bases from J, leaving 12 bases between. The CDR3 loop spans 14 amino acids. This CDR3 is CASRGRYYTDTQYF. CDR3 DNA sequence: TGTGCCAGCAGGGGCAGGTACTACACAGATACGCAGTATTTT. Based on the CDR3 plus reference TRBV7-9 and TRBJ2-3, the full variable domain is DTGVSQNPRHKITKRGQNVTFRCDPISEHNRLYWYRQTLGQGPEFLTYFQNEAQLEKSRLLSDRFSAERPKGSFSTLEIQRTEQGDSAMYLCASRGRYYTDTQYFGPGTRLTVL.